The 14 T cell receptor beta chains given below trace back to one sample, sequenced in a study of TET2 disruption in CD19-targeted CAR T cells listed by TCRdb under 2018. The library was prepared using the immunoSEQ multiplex PCR assay. The immuneACCESS repertoire file appears here via TCRdb, limited to in-frame rearrangements. These files lack a portion of the clones; in checked studies, under half of the deficit traces to unresolved V genes, and the cause of the others is not known. The table kept for this sample lists under 30,000 clones. Clones ranked in the top ten supply under 2.5% of the sample. The sample's treatment or condition label, in plain terms: autologous CTL019 cells: CD19 CAR with 4-1BB and CD3 zeta domains. Their antigen targets remain unknown. The source material was CD8- CAR+ T cells sorted from cultured blood T cells, sampled for CD19 CAR T cell therapy. The sample's cell subset or site label, in plain terms: CD8-negative CAR-positive T cells from the infusion product. The receptors originated from a man between 70 and 80 years old with chronic lymphocytic leukemia.

Note on this clone: The read gets to within 3 residues of the CDR3 end, and the germline J gene fills in the rest. V and J are TRBV11-2 and TRBJ1-4; TRBD1 aligns across 7 bases. The length of the CDR3 is 14 residues. Germline values: CDR1 SGHAT, CDR2 FQNNGV. V was clipped by 4 bases and J by 4 bases; unmatched bases: 3. The DNA read from the CDR3 is TGTGCCAGCAGCTACGACAGGGTTAATGAAAAA. It encodes CASSYDRVNEK. The whole CDR3 protein reads CASSYDRVNEKLFF.

Comment on this clone: From the germline J gene comes the end of the CDR3, since the read stops 3 residues before it. This rearrangement joins TRBV27 to TRBJ1-1; 7 positions match TRBD1. CDR3 length: 14 residues. V lost 5 bases and J lost 2; bases outside the gene matches: 5. In germline, CDR1 is MNHEY, CDR2 SMNVEV (reference sequence). This chain's CDR3 is CASSPRDSNTEAFF. The CDR3 bases that were read are TGTGCCAGCAGTCCCCGGGACAGCAACACTGAA.

On this clone itself: The read halts 3 residues ahead of the CDR3 end, with the missing end drawn from the germline J gene. V gene TRBV18 combines with J gene TRBJ1-2; a weak D match, TRBD1 (5 bases). The CDR3 spans 15 residues. Germline V gene sequence: CDR1 KGHSH, CDR2 LQKENI. The covered CDR3 bases are TGTGCCAGCTCACCTGGTTGGGGAAGGGGCAATGAC. Translated: CASSPGWGRGND. The whole CDR3 is CASSPGWGRGNDYTF.

Measured by frequency, this clone is medium-sized. The missing CDR3 end, 3 residues past where the read stops, is filled in from the germline J gene. The J gene is TRBJ2-3, the V gene TRBV2; 9 bases fit TRBD1. This CDR3 spans 15 amino acids. The ends lost 3 bases at V and 6 bases at J; junction bases unmatched: 7. CDR1 is SNHLY, CDR2 FYNNEI, per germline. CDR3 residues: CASSDGTGSGDTQYF. CDR3 bases read: TGTGCCAGCAGTGACGGGACAGGGTCGGGGGATACG.

Worth noting for this clone: Relative to the germline gene, one junction end is altered; a read error may explain this. The sequence runs out 3 residues before the end of the CDR3; the remainder is reconstructed from the germline J gene. This rearrangement joins TRBV19 to TRBJ2-3; D call uncertain. This CDR3 comprises 15 residues. The germline V gene encodes CDR1 LNHDA and CDR2 SQIVND (reference sequence). CDR3 amino acids: CASSIAESVPDAQYF. The sequenced CDR3 bases are TGTGCCAGTAGTATAGCAGAAAGCGTGCCAGATGCG.

With regard to this clone: The read ends 3 residues early relative to the CDR3; the germline J gene fills the gap. Other DNA sequences of this sample code for an identical CDR3. The rearrangement links TRBV6-2 or TRBV6-3 to TRBJ1-3, with TRBD1 as a possible D gene (6 bases). The CDR3 is 14 residues long. Germline V lookup: CDR1 MNHEY, CDR2 SVGEGT. The CDR3 spells CASNGQPISAAIYF. The CDR3 bases that were read are TGTGCCAGCAATGGACAGCCGATTTCCGCAGCT.

Notes on this clone: From the germline J gene comes the end of the CDR3, since the read stops 3 residues before it. The rearrangement uses TRBV20-1 and TRBJ1-2, with D tentatively TRBD1 (5 bases). Germline CDR1 and CDR2: DFQATT and SNEGSKA (reference sequence). CDR3 length: 14 residues. CDR3 DNA, as far as it was read: TGCAGTGCTAGAGATAGCGGGGGGGTCGATGAG. Protein sequence: CSARDSGGVDE. The full CDR3 is CSARDSGGVDEYTF.

Comment on this clone: The CDR3 is cut off 3 residues early in the read; its end comes from the germline J gene. The J gene is TRBJ2-1, the V gene TRBV10-3, with 8 positions matching TRBD2. From germline, CDR1 is ENHRY and CDR2 SYGVKD. The V segment lost 3 bases and the J segment 6 bases; nucleotides outside the gene matches: 10. The CDR3 runs to 16 residues. CDR3: CAISESRAGLGNEQFF. Incomplete CDR3 DNA: TGTGCCATCAGTGAAAGTAGAGCGGGACTAGGCAATGAG.

A remark on this clone: At one end the junction does not follow the germline gene, possibly because of a read error. Coverage ceases 3 residues before the CDR3 finishes, and the germline J gene fills in the end. The rearrangement links TRBV7-2 to TRBJ1-2; D is possibly TRBD1 (6 bases). The length of the CDR3 is 13 residues. Germline V gene sequence: CDR1 SGHTA, CDR2 FQGNSA. CDR3 DNA (partial): TGTGCCAGCAGCCCAGGCCGGGACAATGGT. This translates into CASSPGRDNG. The whole CDR3 sequence is CASSPGRDNGYTF.

As regards this clone: At one boundary the junction diverges from the germline segment, which might be a read error. The same CDR3 is also encoded by other DNA sequences in this sample. The CDR3 spells CASSLAQPISGNTIYF. CDR3 DNA, as far as it was read: TGTGCCAGCAGCTTAGCACAGCCTATCTCTGGAAACACT. This chain links TRBV7-2 with TRBJ1-3; D not resolved. The read comes to an end 3 residues before the CDR3 does, leaving the germline J gene to fill in the end. In germline, CDR1 is SGHTA, CDR2 FQGNSA. This CDR3 is 16 amino acids long.

Points on this clone: The read finishes 3 residues shy of the CDR3 end, and the germline J gene is used to complete it. This chain links TRBV12-3 or TRBV12-4 with TRBJ2-1; maybe TRBD2 (5 bases). The CDR3 runs 13 residues. The V gene lost 2 bases and the J gene lost 9 bases, with 11 bases spanning the gap. This CDR3 is CASSLRGEGEQFF. The sequenced CDR3 bases are TGTGCCAGCAGTTTACGGGGAGAGGGTGAG.

Remarks on this clone: The junction shows a germline mismatch at one end, possibly a read error. The read ends 3 residues before the CDR3 terminus; that terminus is restored from the germline J gene. Different DNA sequences within this sample yield the same CDR3. This chain links TRBV18 with TRBJ1-2; 9 positions agree with TRBD1. Germline values: CDR1 KGHSH, CDR2 LQKENI. The CDR3 is 18 residues long. The sequenced part of the CDR3 DNA is TGTGCCAGCTCACCCCTACTGGGGACAGGGAGGGTGAACTATGGT. Its protein is CASSPLLGTGRVNYG. The whole CDR3 is CASSPLLGTGRVNYGYTF.

A remark on this clone: The CDR3 end is not reached by the read, which stops 3 residues before it; the germline J gene fills it in. The V and J genes are TRBV5-4 and TRBJ2-1; a weak D match, TRBD1 (6 bases). V lost 0 bases, J lost 5 bases, and 15 bases lay in between. The CDR3 loop spans 16 amino acids. Germline V gene data show CDR1 as SGHNT and CDR2 as YYREEE (reference sequence). The CDR3 DNA, read in part, is TGTGCCAGCAGCTTGGGGGCCACTCAGGGGAACAATGAG. Amino acid sequence: CASSLGATQGNNE. The whole CDR3 reads CASSLGATQGNNEQFF.

Notes on this clone: The CDR3 end lies 3 residues beyond the end of the read and is filled in from the germline J gene. V is TRBV19 and J is TRBJ1-2; D is uncertain. The CDR3 contains 17 residues. Looked up from germline, CDR1 is LNHDA and CDR2 is SQIVND (reference sequence). The sequenced CDR3 bases are TGTGCCAGTAGTAGGAGGGCCCAGCGGGGTAGCACAGATACC. This sequence encodes CASSRRAQRGSTDT. The whole CDR3 protein reads CASSRRAQRGSTDTYTF.